The present entry profiles one T cell receptor beta chain with its context. This receptor's antigen is unknown. It has no much larger one-base neighbor in the sample; base qualities were not kept. The collaborating institutions used their own protocols to collect whole blood in K2EDTA tubes. For TCRbeta analysis, collaborators shipped samples in one of three forms: frozen whole blood, isolated PBMCs, or DNA extracted from either of those sample types. These data belong to a study of blood T cell repertoires in COVID-19 (dated by TCRdb to between 2020 and 2021). Turning to the overall study: Samples covering the acute and convalescent phases of COVID-19 were provided by collaborators in the United States, Italy and Spain. The prospective study material was composed of cDNA or gDNA derived from T cells, B-cell-depleted T cells, or PBMCs. Subjects who had been exposed to COVID-19, were actively infected with it, or had recovered from it provided the deeply sampled blood TCRbeta repertoires that made up the dataset. The repertoires were released in a freely available public database meant as a resource for research on the immune response to SARS-CoV-2. Samples came from the ongoing ImmuneRACE study (first 160 participants) plus 1,254 subjects from 6 global collaborators. Sample metadata almost always included a de-identified subject ID, COVID-19 status, age in years and sex. Where available, HLA class I and class II types were taken from metadata supplied by the sample provider and were not determined by assay-based typing. What the work shows at the level of the full study, not this receptor alone: Clinical and demographic metadata were provided uncurated, with the amount varying by source and participant.

TCRbeta CDR3 regions were amplified from genomic DNA by means of the immunoSEQ Assay, a bias-controlled multiplex PCR. Turning to the authors' computational methods: Nucleated cell counts per sample were estimated from amplification of reference gene primers within the assay. To quantify the absolute abundance of each unique TCRbeta CDR3 rearrangement, sequence reads were collapsed and filtered. For each sample, productive Simpson clonality was calculated by taking the square root of Simpson's diversity index across productive rearrangements. In its TCRdb copy, this immuneACCESS table keeps in-frame sequences only and misses some clones. Where compared with another copy, unresolved V genes explain less than half of these, and the others have no known cause. That table supplies the V and J calls and clone size; D and trimming were determined from the DNA. In all, the sample holds just under 60,000 clones, and less than 85% of those were seen once. The top ten constitute around a tenth of the sample.

The CDR3 starts with the cysteine, ends with the phenylalanine, and has 13 residues. The read is trimmed to its CDR3 DNA, 39 bases read in frame from base 1. CDR1 and CDR2 are drawn from the germline V gene: SQVTM, ANQGSEA. Trimming removed 7 bases from V and 0 bases from J, leaving 12 bases between the germline ends. The receptor comes from a human donor in a cohort sampled during active COVID-19. Sequenced input: peripheral blood. The chain is made from TRBV29-1 and TRBJ1-1; the D gene is possibly TRBD1, with 6 bases matching. The encoded CDR3 is CSATTGVNTEAFF. In nucleotide form, the sequence is TGCAGCGCGACGACAGGAGTGAACACTGAAGCTTTCTTT.